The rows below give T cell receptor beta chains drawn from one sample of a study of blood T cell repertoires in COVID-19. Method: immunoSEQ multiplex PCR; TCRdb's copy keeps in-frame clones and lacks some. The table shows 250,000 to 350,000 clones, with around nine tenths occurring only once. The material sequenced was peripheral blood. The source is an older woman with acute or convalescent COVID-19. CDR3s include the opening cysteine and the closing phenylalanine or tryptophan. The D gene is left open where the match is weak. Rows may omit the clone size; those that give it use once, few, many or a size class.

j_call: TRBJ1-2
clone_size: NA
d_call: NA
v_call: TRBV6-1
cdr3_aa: CASSERTGIRGGYTF
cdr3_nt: TGTGCCAGCAGTGAACGAACAGGGATCAGAGGCGGCTACACCTTC

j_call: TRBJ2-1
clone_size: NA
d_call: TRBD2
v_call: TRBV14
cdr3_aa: CASSQKRGPIYNEQFF
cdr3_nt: TGTGCCAGCAGCCAAAAGCGGGGGCCGATTTACAATGAGCAGTTCTTC

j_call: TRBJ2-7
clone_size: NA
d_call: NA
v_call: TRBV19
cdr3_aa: CASSLASGSLYEQYF
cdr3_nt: TGTGCCAGTAGTCTAGCTAGTGGCAGCCTCTACGAGCAGTACTTC

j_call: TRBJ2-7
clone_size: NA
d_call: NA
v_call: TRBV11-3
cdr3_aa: CASSYSSLASYEQYF
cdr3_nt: TGTGCCAGCAGCTACAGCTCCCTAGCCTCCTACGAGCAGTACTTC

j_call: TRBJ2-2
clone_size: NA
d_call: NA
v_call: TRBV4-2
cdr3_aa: CASSQGPAENTGELFF
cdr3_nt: TGTGCCAGCAGCCAAGGCCCGGCGGAGAACACCGGGGAGCTGTTTTTT

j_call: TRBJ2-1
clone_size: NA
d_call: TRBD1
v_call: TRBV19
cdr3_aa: CASAQGNKQFF
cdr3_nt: TGTGCCAGTGCACAGGGGAATAAGCAGTTCTTC

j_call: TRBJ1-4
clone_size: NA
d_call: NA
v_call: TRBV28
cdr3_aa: CASIQTGRRDLFNEKLFF
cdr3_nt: TGTGCCAGCATCCAAACAGGGCGAAGGGATTTATTCAATGAAAAACTGTTTTTT

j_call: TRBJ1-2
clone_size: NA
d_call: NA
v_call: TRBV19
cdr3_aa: CASSLAGPSYGYTF
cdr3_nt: TGTGCCAGTAGTTTGGCGGGACCTTCTTATGGCTACACCTTC

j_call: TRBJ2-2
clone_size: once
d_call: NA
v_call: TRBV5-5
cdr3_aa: CASSGGTNTGELFF
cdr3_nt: TGTGCCAGCAGCGGGGGGACGAACACCGGGGAGCTGTTTTTT

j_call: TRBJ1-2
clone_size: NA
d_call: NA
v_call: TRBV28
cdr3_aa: CASSSQGFPPNYGYTF
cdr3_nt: TGTGCCAGCAGTTCACAGGGTTTCCCTCCTAACTATGGCTACACCTTC

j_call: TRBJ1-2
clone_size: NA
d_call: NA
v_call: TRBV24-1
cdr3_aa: CATSPGYGYTF
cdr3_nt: TGTGCCACCAGTCCAGGGTATGGCTACACCTTC

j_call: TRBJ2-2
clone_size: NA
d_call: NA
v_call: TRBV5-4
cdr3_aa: CASSLNTGELFF
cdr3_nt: TGTGCCAGCAGCCTGAACACCGGGGAGCTGTTTTTT

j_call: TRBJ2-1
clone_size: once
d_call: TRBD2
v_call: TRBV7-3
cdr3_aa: CASSVSGRAVNEQFF
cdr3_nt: TGTGCCAGCAGCGTTAGCGGGAGGGCCGTCAATGAGCAGTTCTTC

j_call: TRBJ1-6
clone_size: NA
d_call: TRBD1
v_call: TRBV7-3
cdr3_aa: CASSLFHRGRGYNSPLHF
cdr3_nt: TGTGCCAGCAGCTTATTTCACAGGGGCAGGGGGTATAATTCACCCCTCCACTTT

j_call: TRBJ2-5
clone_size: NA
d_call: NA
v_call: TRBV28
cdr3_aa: CASSLTSPGGAQYF
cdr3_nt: TGTGCCAGCAGTTTAACTAGCCCCGGAGGGGCCCAGTACTTC

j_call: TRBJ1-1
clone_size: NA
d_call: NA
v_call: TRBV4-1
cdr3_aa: CASSQPENTEAFF
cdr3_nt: TGCGCCAGCAGCCAGCCAGAGAACACTGAAGCTTTCTTT

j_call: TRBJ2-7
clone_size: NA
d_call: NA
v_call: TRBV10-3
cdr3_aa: CAISDNRDISYEQYF
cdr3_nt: TGTGCCATCAGTGACAACCGGGACATCTCCTACGAGCAGTACTTC

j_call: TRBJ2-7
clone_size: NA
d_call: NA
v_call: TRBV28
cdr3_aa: CASSFIYEQYF
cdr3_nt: TGTGCCAGCAGTTTTATTTACGAGCAGTACTTC

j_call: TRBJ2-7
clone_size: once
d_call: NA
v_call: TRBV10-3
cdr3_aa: CASSSSYEQYF
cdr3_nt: TGTGCCTCATCATCATCCTACGAGCAGTACTTC

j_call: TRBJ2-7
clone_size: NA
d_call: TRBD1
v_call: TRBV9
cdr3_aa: CASSTRTGGEQYF
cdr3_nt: TGTGCCAGCAGCACCCGGACAGGGGGCGAGCAGTACTTC

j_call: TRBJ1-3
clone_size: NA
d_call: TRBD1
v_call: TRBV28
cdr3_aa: CASRPMWDREERLGNTIYF
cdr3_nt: TGTGCCAGCAGACCTATGTGGGACAGGGAAGAGAGGCTAGGAAACACCATATATTTT

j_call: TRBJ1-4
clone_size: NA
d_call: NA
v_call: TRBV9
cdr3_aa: CASSAQLHNEKLFF
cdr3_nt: TGTGCCAGCAGCGCACAGTTACATAATGAAAAACTGTTTTTT

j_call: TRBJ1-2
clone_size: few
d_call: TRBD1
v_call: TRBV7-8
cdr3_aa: CATRRGQVYGYTF
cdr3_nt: TGTGCCACCCGCAGGGGGCAAGTCTATGGCTACACCTTC

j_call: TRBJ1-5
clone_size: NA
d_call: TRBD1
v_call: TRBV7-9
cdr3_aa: CASSSQGDSNQPQHF
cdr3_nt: TGTGCCAGCAGCTCACAGGGGGATAGCAATCAGCCCCAGCATTTT

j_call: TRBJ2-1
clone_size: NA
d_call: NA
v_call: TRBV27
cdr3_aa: CASRSNTVNEQFF
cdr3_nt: TGTGCCAGCAGGTCCAATACGGTCAATGAGCAGTTCTTC

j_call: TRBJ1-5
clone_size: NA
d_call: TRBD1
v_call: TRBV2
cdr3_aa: CASSVRTGGRGNQPQHF
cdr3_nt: TGTGCCAGCAGTGTTCGAACAGGGGGTCGGGGCAATCAGCCCCAGCATTTT

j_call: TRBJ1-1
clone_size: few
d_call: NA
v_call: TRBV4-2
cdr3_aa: CASRINRVVRNTEAFF
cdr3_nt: TGTGCCAGCAGGATAAACAGGGTGGTACGGAACACTGAAGCTTTCTTT

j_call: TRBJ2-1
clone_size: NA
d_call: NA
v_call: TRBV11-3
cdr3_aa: CASSHRGRGGYNEQFF
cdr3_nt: TGTGCCAGCAGCCATCGGGGGCGCGGGGGTTACAATGAGCAGTTCTTC

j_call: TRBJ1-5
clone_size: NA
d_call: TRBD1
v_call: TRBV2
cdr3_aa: CASSLQGASNQPQHF
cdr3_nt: TGTGCCAGCAGCCTACAGGGGGCAAGCAATCAGCCCCAGCATTTT

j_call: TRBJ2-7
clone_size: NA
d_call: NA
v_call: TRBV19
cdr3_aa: CASTSGSSSYEQYF
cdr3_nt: TGTGCCAGTACCAGCGGTTCTAGCTCCTACGAGCAGTACTTC

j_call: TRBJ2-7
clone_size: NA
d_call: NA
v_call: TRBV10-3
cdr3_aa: CAIRGDQTYEQYF
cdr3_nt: TGTGCCATCCGCGGGGATCAAACCTACGAGCAGTACTTC

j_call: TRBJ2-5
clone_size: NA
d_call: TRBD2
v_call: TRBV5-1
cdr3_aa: CASSGRNLAAQETQYF
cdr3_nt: TGCGCCAGCAGCGGCAGAAATCTAGCGGCGCAAGAGACCCAGTACTTC

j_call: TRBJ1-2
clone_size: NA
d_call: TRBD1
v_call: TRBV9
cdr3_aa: CASSESVVGTGGANYGYTF
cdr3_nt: TGTGCCAGCAGCGAGAGCGTTGTTGGAACAGGGGGCGCGAACTATGGCTACACCTTC

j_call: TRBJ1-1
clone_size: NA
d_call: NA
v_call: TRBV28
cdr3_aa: CASSLFQGRGETEAFF
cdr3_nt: TGTGCCAGCAGTTTATTTCAGGGCAGGGGAGAGACTGAAGCTTTCTTT

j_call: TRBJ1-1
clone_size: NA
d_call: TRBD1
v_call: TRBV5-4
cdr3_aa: CASSLEGQRMNTEAFF
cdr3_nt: TGTGCCAGCAGCTTGGAGGGACAGAGAATGAACACTGAAGCTTTCTTT

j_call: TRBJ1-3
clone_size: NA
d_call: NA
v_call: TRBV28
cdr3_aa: CASSYGQVSGNTIYF
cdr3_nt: TGTGCCAGCAGTTACGGACAAGTCTCTGGAAACACCATATATTTT

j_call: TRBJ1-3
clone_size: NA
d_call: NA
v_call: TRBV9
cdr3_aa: CASTLEPGSGNTIYF
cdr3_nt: TGTGCCAGCACCCTCGAGCCGGGCTCTGGAAACACCATATATTTT

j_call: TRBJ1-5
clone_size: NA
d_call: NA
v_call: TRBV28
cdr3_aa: CASSLQGLSNQPQHF
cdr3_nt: TGTGCCAGCAGTCTCCAGGGGTTGAGCAATCAGCCCCAGCATTTT

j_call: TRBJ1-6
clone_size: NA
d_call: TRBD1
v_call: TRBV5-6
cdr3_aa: CASSPPGQIIPLHF
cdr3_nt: TGTGCCAGCAGCCCACCGGGACAGATAATTCCCCTCCACTTT

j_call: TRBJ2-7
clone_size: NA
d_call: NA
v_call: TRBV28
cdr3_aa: CASSLPRGLGYEQYF
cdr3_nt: TGTGCCAGCAGTTTACCCCGGGGGTTAGGCTACGAGCAGTACTTC